This entry is about one T cell receptor (beta chain). Its antigen is still unknown. The data stem from a study of Graves' ophthalmopathy and Graves' hyperthyroidism. Study-level findings and limits: Blood also harbored most expanded thyroid clonotypes above 0.001 frequency. The model achieved about 64% sensitivity and approximately 74% specificity for ophthalmopathy progression.

Certain patients, namely those with other autoimmune diseases, uncontrolled infections, pregnancy or lactation, were excluded. CDR3 regions of TCR beta were amplified from RNA transcripts. Second-round multiplex PCR came after first-round RT-PCR with HTBI primers. From the multiplex PCR reads, TCRdb called clonotypes with MiXCR, one entry per CDR3 protein. The sample gives 200,000 to 300,000 distinct CDR3 sequences, about 47% of which show up once; roughly half is in the top ten. Per the germline V gene, CDR1 is SGHRS and CDR2 is YFSETQ. V lost 4 bases and J 5 bases, leaving 15 bases between the germline ends. The CDR3 is 14 residues long.

This sequence was found in an adult man with Graves' ophthalmopathy. Sample: peripheral blood. The V and J genes are TRBV5-1 and TRBJ1-2; D is perhaps TRBD1 (5 bases). The CDR3 DNA sequence: TGCGCCAGCAGCCTGCGGGGGTATGGGTATGGCTACACCTTC. This codes for CASSLRGYGYGYTF.